The T cell receptor beta chain described here comes from a study of shared clonotypes between healthy human individuals. As to this clone: Its antigen is undetermined.

Naive CD8 cells were CD45RO-negative, positively selected for CCR7, excluding terminally differentiated effector memory CD45RA+ cells. Study conclusions and caveats: Sequencing depth was predicted to influence how clonotypes are shared among donors. The naive CD4 repertoires of a handful of donors were compared, and around 5% of clonotypes were shared. Non-shared clonotypes were found to have lower generation probabilities than the clonotypes that were shared by all four of the sorted-subset donors.

Each replicate PCR on the sorted subsets used 200 to 250 ng DNA (around 31,000 T cell genomes). Here immunoSEQ multiplex PCR was the method, and the copy in TCRdb shows in-frame clones only, minus some. The sample lists around 700,000 clones, roughly 94% occurring once. Trimming cost V 11 bases and J 4 bases, with 17 bases left between them. CDR1 is ENHRY, CDR2 SYGVKD, per germline. The CDR3 runs 14 residues. The clonotype was recovered from a man aged 25-40 years in good health. The source material was naive CD8+ T cells sorted from blood. This chain uses TRBV10-3 with TRBJ2-2; TRBD2 is a possible D gene (5 bases). The CDR3 DNA reads as TGTGCCGTCGCGGGCCTAGAATCCACCGGGGAGCTGTTTTTT. It yields the protein CAVAGLESTGELFF.